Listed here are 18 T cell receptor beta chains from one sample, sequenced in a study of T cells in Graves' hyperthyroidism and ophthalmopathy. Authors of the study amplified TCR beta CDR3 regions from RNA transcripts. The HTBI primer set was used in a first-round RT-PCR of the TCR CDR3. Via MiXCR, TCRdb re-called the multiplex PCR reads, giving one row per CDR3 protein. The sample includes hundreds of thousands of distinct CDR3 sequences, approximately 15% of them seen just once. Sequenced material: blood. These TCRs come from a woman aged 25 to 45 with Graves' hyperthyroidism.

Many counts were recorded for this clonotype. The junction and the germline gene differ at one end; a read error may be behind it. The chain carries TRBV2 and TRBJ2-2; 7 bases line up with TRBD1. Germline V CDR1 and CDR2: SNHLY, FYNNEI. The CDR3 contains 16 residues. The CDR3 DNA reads TGTGCCAGCTGTGAAGCTAACAGGGGAAGCACCGGGGAGCTGTTTTTT. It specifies CASCEANRGSTGELFF.

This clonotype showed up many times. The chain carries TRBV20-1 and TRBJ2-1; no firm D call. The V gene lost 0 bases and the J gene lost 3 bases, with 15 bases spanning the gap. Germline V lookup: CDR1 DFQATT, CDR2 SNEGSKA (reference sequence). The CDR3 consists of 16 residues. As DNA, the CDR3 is TGCAGTGCTAGAGAGGATCTGGCGAGATTCTACAATGAGCAGTTCTTC. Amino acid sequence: CSAREDLARFYNEQFF.

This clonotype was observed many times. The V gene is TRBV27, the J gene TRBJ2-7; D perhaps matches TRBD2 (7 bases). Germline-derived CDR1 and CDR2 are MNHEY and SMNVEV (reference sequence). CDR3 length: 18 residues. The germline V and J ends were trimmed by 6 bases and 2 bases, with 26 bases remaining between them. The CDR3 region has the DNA TGTGCCAGCAGCCTAAAATTTGGGGGGGCTAGCGGAACCTACGAGCAGTACTTC. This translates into CASSLKFGGASGTYEQYF.

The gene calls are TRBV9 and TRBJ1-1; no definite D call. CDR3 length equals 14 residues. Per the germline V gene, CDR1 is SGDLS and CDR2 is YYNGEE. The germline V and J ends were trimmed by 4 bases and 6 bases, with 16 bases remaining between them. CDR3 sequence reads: CASSPHPSGAEAFF. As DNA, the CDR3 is TGTGCCAGCAGCCCCCACCCAAGTGGGGCTGAAGCTTTCTTT.

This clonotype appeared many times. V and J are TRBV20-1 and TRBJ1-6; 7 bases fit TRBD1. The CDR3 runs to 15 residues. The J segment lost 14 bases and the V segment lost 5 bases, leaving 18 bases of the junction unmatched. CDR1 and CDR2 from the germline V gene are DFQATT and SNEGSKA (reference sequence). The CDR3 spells CSAPIPDRVHSTLHF. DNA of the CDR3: TGCAGTGCTCCAATACCTGACAGGGTTCACAGCACCCTCCACTTT.

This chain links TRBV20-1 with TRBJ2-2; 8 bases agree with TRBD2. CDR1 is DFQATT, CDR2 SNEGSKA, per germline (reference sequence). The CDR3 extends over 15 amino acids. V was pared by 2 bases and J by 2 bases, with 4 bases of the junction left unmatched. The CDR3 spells CSARPGGSNTGELFF. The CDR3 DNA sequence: TGCAGTGCTAGACCGGGAGGGAGCAACACCGGGGAGCTGTTTTTT.

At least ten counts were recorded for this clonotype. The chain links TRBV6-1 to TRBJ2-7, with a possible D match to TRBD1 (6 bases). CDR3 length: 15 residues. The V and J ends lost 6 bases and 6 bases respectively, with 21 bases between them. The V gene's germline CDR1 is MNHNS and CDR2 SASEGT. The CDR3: CASRPGRAEGGEQYF. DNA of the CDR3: TGTGCCAGCAGACCCGGCCGGGCGGAAGGGGGCGAGCAGTACTTC.

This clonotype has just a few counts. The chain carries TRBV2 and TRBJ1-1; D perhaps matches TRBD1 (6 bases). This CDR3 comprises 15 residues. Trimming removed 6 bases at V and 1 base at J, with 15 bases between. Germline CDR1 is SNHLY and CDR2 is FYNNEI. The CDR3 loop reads CASSQQGVGNTEAFF. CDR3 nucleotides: TGTGCCAGCAGCCAACAGGGTGTGGGGAACACTGAAGCTTTCTTT.

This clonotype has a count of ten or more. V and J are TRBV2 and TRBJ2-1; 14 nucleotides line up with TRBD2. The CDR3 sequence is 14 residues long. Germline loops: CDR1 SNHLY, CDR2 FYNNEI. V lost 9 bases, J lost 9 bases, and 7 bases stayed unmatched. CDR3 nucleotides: TGTGCCAGAGAAACCGGACTAGCGGGAGGTGAGCAGTTCTTC. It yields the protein CARETGLAGGEQFF.

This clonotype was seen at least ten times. In nucleotides, the CDR3 is TGTGCCAGCAACAGGGGACAGCTAAAAGAGACCCAGTACTTC. Translating it yields CASNRGQLKETQYF. The rearrangement links TRBV28 to TRBJ2-5, with 7 bases that match TRBD1. The junction had 8 bases not matched to a gene; V was cut back by 7 bases and J by 3 bases. The CDR3 covers 14 residues. The V gene's germline CDR1 is MDHEN and CDR2 SYDVKM.

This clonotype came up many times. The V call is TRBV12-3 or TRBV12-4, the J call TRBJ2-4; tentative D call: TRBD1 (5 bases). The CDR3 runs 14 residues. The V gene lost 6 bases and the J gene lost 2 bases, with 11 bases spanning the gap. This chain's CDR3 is CASSMTASKNIQYF. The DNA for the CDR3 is TGTGCCAGCAGCATGACAGCCTCCAAAAACATTCAGTACTTC.

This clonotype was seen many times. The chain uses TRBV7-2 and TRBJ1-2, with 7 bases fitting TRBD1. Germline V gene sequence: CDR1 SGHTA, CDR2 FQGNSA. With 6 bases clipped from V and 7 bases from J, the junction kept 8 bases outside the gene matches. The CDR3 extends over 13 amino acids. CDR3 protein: CASSRQGGSGYTF. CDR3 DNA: TGTGCCAGCAGTCGGCAGGGGGGTAGTGGCTACACCTTC.

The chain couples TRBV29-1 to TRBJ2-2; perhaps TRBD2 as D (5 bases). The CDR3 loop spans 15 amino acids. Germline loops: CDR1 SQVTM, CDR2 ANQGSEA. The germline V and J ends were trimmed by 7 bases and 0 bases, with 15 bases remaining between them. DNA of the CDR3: TGCAGCGCCTTGGAGTCGGGGTCGAACACCGGGGAGCTGTTTTTT. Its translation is CSALESGSNTGELFF.

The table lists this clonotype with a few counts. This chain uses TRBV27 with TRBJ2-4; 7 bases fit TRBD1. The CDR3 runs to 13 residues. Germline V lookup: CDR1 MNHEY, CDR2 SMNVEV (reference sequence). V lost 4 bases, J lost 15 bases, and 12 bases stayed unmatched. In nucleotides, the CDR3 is TGTGCCAGCAGTTCCTCCGGGACAGTGCGTTCGTACTTC. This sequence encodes CASSSSGTVRSYF.

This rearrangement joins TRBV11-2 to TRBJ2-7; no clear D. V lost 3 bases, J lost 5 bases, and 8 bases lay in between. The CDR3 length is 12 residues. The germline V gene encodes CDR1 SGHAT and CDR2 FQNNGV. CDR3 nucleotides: TGTGCCAGCAGCTTGATACCGGACGAGCAGTACTTC. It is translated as CASSLIPDEQYF.

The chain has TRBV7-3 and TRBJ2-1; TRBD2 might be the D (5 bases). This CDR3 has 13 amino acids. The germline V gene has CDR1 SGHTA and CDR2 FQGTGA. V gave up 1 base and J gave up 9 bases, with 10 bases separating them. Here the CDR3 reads CASSLMGSSEQFF. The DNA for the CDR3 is TGTGCCAGCAGCTTAATGGGGAGTAGTGAGCAGTTCTTC.

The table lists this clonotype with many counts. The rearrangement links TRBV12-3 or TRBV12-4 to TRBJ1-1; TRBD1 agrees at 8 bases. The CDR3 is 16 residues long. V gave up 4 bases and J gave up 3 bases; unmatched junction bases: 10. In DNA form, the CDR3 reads TGTGCCAGCAGTTCGGCCGGGACAGGAAGTTACACTGAAGCTTTCTTT. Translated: CASSSAGTGSYTEAFF.

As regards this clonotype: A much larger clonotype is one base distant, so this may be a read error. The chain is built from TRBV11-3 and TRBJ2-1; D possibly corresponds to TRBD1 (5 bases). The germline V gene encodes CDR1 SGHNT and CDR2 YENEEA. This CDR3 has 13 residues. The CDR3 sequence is CTSSLGDGNEQFF. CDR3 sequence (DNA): TGTACCAGCAGCTTAGGGGATGGAAATGAGCAGTTCTTC.